A selection of T cell receptor beta chains follows, all from one sample in a study of cytomegalovirus exposure and HLA in healthy donors. This table comes from immunoSEQ multiplex PCR, and its TCRdb copy is limited to in-frame clones, with some not included. The sample lists 160,000 or so clones, over 75% occurring once. Sequencing was performed on PBMCs. The receptors were gathered from a man in his fifties or sixties in good health and CMV-seronegative. Each CDR3 is given without its conserved first and last residue.

TRBV27	TRBJ1-5	14	ASSRTGRVGNQPQH
TRBV6-1	TRBJ2-3	13	ASSSPDRNTDTQY
TRBV27	TRBJ1-1	10	ASSSKNTEAF
TRBV5-4	TRBJ1-2	13	ASSLPGQVNYGYT
TRBV5-1	TRBJ2-5	13	ATHQGGREEETQY
TRBV5-1	TRBJ1-2	15	ASSLASYRVGGYGYT
TRBV29-1	TRBJ2-7	14	SAILAGGRSSYEQY
TRBV6-5	TRBJ2-4	13	ASRLTSLPKNIQY
TRBV6-1	TRBJ1-5	12	ASSWTGGNQPQH
TRBV14	TRBJ2-7	14	ASSQEGGGIRYEQY